Listed here is a single T cell receptor beta chain. Its specificity is not known. The record originates from a study of untreated major depressive disorder. Clones were read by immunoSEQ multiplex PCR, and TCRdb kept only the in-frame ones, dropping some. The table lists 20,000 to 25,000 clones, roughly nine tenths of them singletons. Controls scored 5 or less on a depressive symptom inventory and never had mood disorders. Blood, approximately 30 ml, was drawn into EDTA tubes. General study findings and limits: TRBV05-01 (Vbeta 5.1) usage was higher in CD4+ T cells of depressed patients than controls.

This CDR3 is built from 13 residues. The V end was cut by 9 bases, the J end by 6 bases, with 18 bases between. CDR1 and CDR2 from the germline V gene are MDHEN and SYDVKM. Sequenced: CD4+ T cells from PBMCs. The receptor's source is a woman in her forties in good health. The chain uses TRBV28 and TRBJ2-7; D is ambiguous. CDR3 protein: CASRPSGVSEQYF. Written as DNA, the CDR3 is TGTGCCAGTAGACCCTCGGGTGTAAGCGAGCAGTACTTC.